The clone carrying this TCR beta chain was observed a single time. The data belong to a study of blood T cell repertoires in COVID-19. Repertoires were generated with immunoSEQ multiplex PCR, while TCRdb's copy carries only in-frame clones and drops some. Altogether 250,000 to 300,000 clones are present, 85% to 90% being singletons, with the ten largest covering 0.95% to 1%. The germline CDR1 and CDR2 sequences are KGHDR and SFDVKD. Between the trimmed V and J ends, which lost 9 bases and 11 bases, there was a span of 13 bases. The CDR3 contains 11 residues. This chain uses TRBV24-1 with TRBJ2-1, with D perhaps TRBD2 (7 bases). This TCR was recovered from a woman aged 40 to 50 who had recovered from COVID-19. The specimen sequenced was peripheral blood. CDR3 coding DNA: TGTGCCACCTGGGAGGGACACAAGCAGTTCTTC. This sequence encodes CATWEGHKQFF.